This T cell receptor beta chain was recovered during a study of cytomegalovirus exposure and HLA in healthy donors. Study-wide points: 16,951 TCR beta sequences were associated with HLA alleles at 0.05 false discovery rate in a later analysis.

The CDR3 runs 16 residues. The ends lost 2 bases at V and 4 bases at J; junction bases unmatched: 4. Germline CDR1 and CDR2: LGHNA and YSLEER. The PCR ran on 60 Vbeta and 13 Jbeta primers. TCRdb's copy holds only in-frame clones and misses some; the assay was immunoSEQ multiplex PCR. Found here are some 70,000 clones; the top ten clones hold 4% to 6%. A note on this clone: No antigen is known for it.

This sequence was found in a man in his forties in good health and CMV-seronegative. Sequences were obtained from PBMCs. The V call is TRBV4-3, the J call TRBJ2-2, with 10 bases that match TRBD2. The CDR3 spells CASSQLAGEFTGELFF. The CDR3 coding sequence is TGCGCCAGCAGCCAACTAGCGGGAGAGTTCACCGGGGAGCTGTTTTTT.